This T cell receptor (beta chain) was identified during a study of beta chain features in type 1 diabetes. Overall study: Examination spanned around 110 million sorted cells from all samples.

Regarding the study as a whole: Fewer junction insertions and more nucleotide deletions appeared in type 1 diabetes patients. The study found that naive, central memory and Treg TCRB repertoires appeared more similar in patients than in healthy donors.

Reverse transcribing all isolated RNA meant expressed TCRB transcripts were sequenced. Sequencing was performed with immunoSEQ multiplex PCR; in TCRdb, only in-frame clones are kept and a portion is missing. The sample consists of 200,000 to 250,000 clones, 7.5% to 10% of them appearing once. This clone was observed a handful of times. Its matching antigen is unknown. V dropped 1 base and J dropped 1 base, with 11 bases sitting between them. Germline V gene data show CDR1 as GTSNPN and CDR2 as SVGIG (reference sequence). This CDR3 comprises 15 residues. Sequences were obtained from naive CD4+ T cells from blood. This rearrangement joins TRBV30 to TRBJ2-1, with D possibly being TRBD2 (6 bases). The TCR sequence derives from a woman aged 18-29 years in good health. The CDR3 protein is CAWSEALASYNEQFF. The CDR3 DNA follows: TGTGCCTGGAGTGAGGCACTAGCTTCCTACAATGAGCAGTTCTTC.